A selection of T cell receptor beta chains follows, all from one sample in a study of radiation and T cells in renal cell carcinoma. Clones were sequenced by immunoSEQ multiplex PCR, and TCRdb holds only the in-frame ones, with some missing. The data hold about 78,000 clones, with roughly nine tenths observed a single time. Sequenced material: blood, taken from a patient whose treatment included radiotherapy and nephrectomy. The receptors come from a woman aged 65 to 85 with renal cell carcinoma. Both conserved end residues are part of each CDR3. The order of the fields is clone size, J gene, D gene, V gene, CDR3 protein, CDR3 DNA. D genes are given only for firm matches. Part of the rows lack a size; the others show once, few, many or a class for expanded clones.

clone_size: .
j_call: TRBJ2-5
d_call: TRBD2
v_call: TRBV4-1
cdr3_aa: CASSLTSGGPQETQYF
cdr3_nt: TGCGCCAGCAGCCTAACTAGCGGGGGGCCCCAAGAGACCCAGTACTTC

clone_size: .
j_call: TRBJ2-5
d_call: TRBD1
v_call: TRBV2
cdr3_aa: CASRGTGGSPETQYF
cdr3_nt: TGTGCCAGCAGAGGTACAGGGGGTTCGCCGGAGACCCAGTACTTC

clone_size: .
j_call: TRBJ2-1
d_call: TRBD2
v_call: TRBV6-4
cdr3_aa: CASSRLAGGSVNEQFF
cdr3_nt: TGTGCCAGCAGCCGACTAGCGGGGGGGTCGGTGAATGAGCAGTTCTTC

clone_size: .
j_call: TRBJ1-2
d_call: .
v_call: TRBV4-1
cdr3_aa: CASSQAEGNSNYGYTF
cdr3_nt: TGCGCCAGCAGCCAAGCGGAGGGGAACTCTAACTATGGCTACACCTTC

clone_size: .
j_call: TRBJ2-2
d_call: .
v_call: TRBV14
cdr3_aa: CASSQETRVGELFF
cdr3_nt: TGTGCCAGCAGCCAAGAGACACGGGTCGGGGAGCTGTTTTTT

clone_size: .
j_call: TRBJ1-2
d_call: .
v_call: TRBV28
cdr3_aa: CASSFDGNYGYTF
cdr3_nt: TGTGCCAGCAGTTTTGACGGTAACTATGGCTACACCTTC

clone_size: once
j_call: TRBJ2-3
d_call: .
v_call: TRBV19
cdr3_aa: CASNRRGDTQYF
cdr3_nt: TGTGCCAGTAATAGGCGAGGAGATACGCAGTATTTT

clone_size: .
j_call: TRBJ2-3
d_call: .
v_call: TRBV7-9
cdr3_aa: CASSPATDTQYF
cdr3_nt: TGTGCCAGCAGCCCTGCCACAGATACGCAGTATTTT

clone_size: .
j_call: TRBJ2-1
d_call: .
v_call: TRBV5-4
cdr3_aa: CASTGGDRYEQFF
cdr3_nt: TGTGCCAGCACCGGGGGGGACAGATATGAGCAGTTCTTC

clone_size: .
j_call: TRBJ2-3
d_call: TRBD2
v_call: TRBV4-2
cdr3_aa: CASSQEPRGGGGTDTQYF
cdr3_nt: TGTGCCAGCAGCCAAGAGCCCAGGGGCGGGGGGGGCACAGATACGCAGTATTTT

clone_size: once
j_call: TRBJ1-5
d_call: .
v_call: TRBV7-3
cdr3_aa: CASSPGATNQPQHF
cdr3_nt: TGTGCCAGCAGCCCTGGGGCGACCAATCAGCCCCAGCATTTT

clone_size: .
j_call: TRBJ2-1
d_call: .
v_call: TRBV5-1
cdr3_aa: CASSPSRGSVYNEQFF
cdr3_nt: TGCGCCAGCAGCCCCAGCCGGGGCTCGGTATACAATGAGCAGTTCTTC

clone_size: .
j_call: TRBJ1-2
d_call: TRBD1
v_call: TRBV27
cdr3_aa: CASSLSFIDRGGNGYTF
cdr3_nt: TGTGCCAGCAGTTTATCGTTCATTGACAGGGGCGGAAATGGCTACACCTTC

clone_size: few
j_call: TRBJ1-1
d_call: .
v_call: TRBV30
cdr3_aa: CAWRYGMNTEAFF
cdr3_nt: TGTGCCTGGAGATATGGCATGAACACTGAAGCTTTCTTT

clone_size: few
j_call: TRBJ1-1
d_call: .
v_call: TRBV29-1
cdr3_aa: CSVDLSRANTEAFF
cdr3_nt: TGCAGCGTTGACCTCTCACGGGCGAACACTGAAGCTTTCTTT

clone_size: .
j_call: TRBJ2-3
d_call: .
v_call: TRBV11-2
cdr3_aa: CASSYLHTDTQYF
cdr3_nt: TGTGCCAGCAGTTATCTGCACACAGATACGCAGTATTTT

clone_size: .
j_call: TRBJ2-1
d_call: TRBD1
v_call: TRBV7-2
cdr3_aa: CASSFPGTGSYNEQFF
cdr3_nt: TGTGCCAGCAGCTTTCCCGGGACAGGGTCCTACAATGAGCAGTTCTTC

clone_size: .
j_call: TRBJ1-2
d_call: TRBD1
v_call: TRBV9
cdr3_aa: CASTRRDRDGYTF
cdr3_nt: TGTGCCAGCACCCGCCGGGACAGGGATGGCTACACCTTC

clone_size: .
j_call: TRBJ2-5
d_call: .
v_call: TRBV5-8
cdr3_aa: CASSLGLGRETQYF
cdr3_nt: TGTGCCAGCAGCTTGGGTCTGGGGCGGGAGACCCAGTACTTC

clone_size: .
j_call: TRBJ2-1
d_call: TRBD2
v_call: TRBV7-9
cdr3_aa: CASSFRRLAGGITDEQFF
cdr3_nt: TGTGCCAGCAGCTTTAGGAGACTAGCGGGGGGTATCACCGATGAGCAGTTCTTC

clone_size: .
j_call: TRBJ2-3
d_call: TRBD2
v_call: TRBV7-2
cdr3_aa: CASSLDLAGVTQYF
cdr3_nt: TGTGCCAGCAGCTTAGATCTAGCGGGGGTTACGCAGTATTTT

clone_size: .
j_call: TRBJ2-6
d_call: TRBD1
v_call: TRBV7-2
cdr3_aa: CASSLRDRGPGANVLTF
cdr3_nt: TGTGCCAGCAGCTTAAGGGACAGGGGTCCTGGGGCCAACGTCCTGACTTTC

clone_size: .
j_call: TRBJ1-2
d_call: .
v_call: TRBV7-2
cdr3_aa: CASSLVSTTNYGYTF
cdr3_nt: TGTGCCAGCAGCTTAGTGTCAACAACTAACTATGGCTACACCTTC

clone_size: .
j_call: TRBJ2-2
d_call: .
v_call: TRBV11-3
cdr3_aa: CASSSLTNTGELFF
cdr3_nt: TGTGCCAGCAGCTCCCTAACTAACACCGGGGAGCTGTTTTTT

clone_size: .
j_call: TRBJ1-2
d_call: .
v_call: TRBV28
cdr3_aa: CASNGDNYGYTF
cdr3_nt: TGTGCCAGCAATGGGGACAACTATGGCTACACCTTC

clone_size: .
j_call: TRBJ1-5
d_call: TRBD1
v_call: TRBV19
cdr3_aa: CASSTGQGNQPQHF
cdr3_nt: TGTGCCAGTAGTACCGGACAGGGGAACCAGCCCCAGCATTTT

clone_size: .
j_call: TRBJ2-3
d_call: .
v_call: TRBV7-9
cdr3_aa: CASSFGLLGTDTQYF
cdr3_nt: TGTGCCAGCAGCTTCGGTTTGCTAGGCACAGATACGCAGTATTTT

clone_size: .
j_call: TRBJ2-2
d_call: .
v_call: TRBV11-2
cdr3_aa: CASSSRGSNTGELFF
cdr3_nt: TGTGCCAGCAGCTCAAGGGGGTCGAACACCGGGGAGCTGTTTTTT

clone_size: .
j_call: TRBJ1-3
d_call: .
v_call: TRBV6-1
cdr3_aa: CASSESGAGNTIYF
cdr3_nt: TGTGCCAGCAGTGAATCGGGCGCTGGAAACACCATATATTTT

clone_size: few
j_call: TRBJ1-1
d_call: .
v_call: TRBV5-1
cdr3_aa: CASSGTAPGTEAFF
cdr3_nt: TGCGCCAGCAGCGGGACGGCCCCAGGCACTGAAGCTTTCTTT

clone_size: .
j_call: TRBJ2-5
d_call: TRBD2
v_call: TRBV19
cdr3_aa: CASSPRTSGGYYF
cdr3_nt: TGTGCCAGTAGTCCCCGTACTAGCGGGGGGTATTACTTC

clone_size: .
j_call: TRBJ2-3
d_call: .
v_call: TRBV4-3
cdr3_aa: CASSPSTSTADTQYF
cdr3_nt: TGCGCCAGCAGCCCCTCGACCTCAACCGCAGATACGCAGTATTTT

clone_size: once
j_call: TRBJ1-3
d_call: .
v_call: TRBV16
cdr3_aa: CASSQKGNTIYF
cdr3_nt: TGTGCCAGCAGCCAAAAGGGAAACACCATATATTTT

clone_size: .
j_call: TRBJ2-5
d_call: TRBD2
v_call: TRBV7-8
cdr3_aa: CASSLEGLPKRTQYF
cdr3_nt: TGTGCCAGCAGCTTAGAGGGACTACCCAAGAGAACCCAGTACTTC

clone_size: .
j_call: TRBJ2-6
d_call: TRBD1
v_call: TRBV5-1
cdr3_aa: CASSGRTGSVFSGANVLTF
cdr3_nt: TGCGCCAGCAGCGGGCGGACAGGGTCCGTCTTCTCTGGGGCCAACGTCCTGACTTTC

clone_size: .
j_call: TRBJ2-3
d_call: TRBD1
v_call: TRBV27
cdr3_aa: CASSLMVGTGPTDTQYF
cdr3_nt: TGTGCCAGCAGTTTAATGGTGGGGACAGGGCCCACAGATACGCAGTATTTT

clone_size: .
j_call: TRBJ1-5
d_call: .
v_call: TRBV27
cdr3_aa: CASSRGRNQPQHF
cdr3_nt: TGTGCCAGTTCCAGGGGACGCAATCAGCCCCAGCATTTT

clone_size: .
j_call: TRBJ2-7
d_call: .
v_call: TRBV5-1
cdr3_aa: CASSHPSYEQYF
cdr3_nt: TGCGCCAGCAGCCACCCCTCCTACGAGCAGTACTTC

clone_size: .
j_call: TRBJ2-3
d_call: .
v_call: TRBV19
cdr3_aa: CASSTRTLRSDTQYF
cdr3_nt: TGTGCCAGTAGTACCCGGACCCTTCGTTCAGATACGCAGTATTTT

clone_size: .
j_call: TRBJ1-2
d_call: .
v_call: TRBV6-6
cdr3_aa: CASSLSGGGGYTF
cdr3_nt: TGTGCCAGCAGTTTATCCGGGGGTGGCGGCTACACCTTC

clone_size: .
j_call: TRBJ1-2
d_call: .
v_call: TRBV7-9
cdr3_aa: CASSLAGGRGYTF
cdr3_nt: TGTGCCAGCAGCTTAGCCGGGGGTAGGGGCTACACCTTC

clone_size: .
j_call: TRBJ1-4
d_call: TRBD1
v_call: TRBV30
cdr3_aa: CAWRRQGGGEKLFF
cdr3_nt: TGTGCCTGGAGAAGACAGGGGGGGGGTGAAAAACTGTTTTTT

clone_size: .
j_call: TRBJ1-1
d_call: TRBD1
v_call: TRBV2
cdr3_aa: CASRVDRGIMNTEAFF
cdr3_nt: TGTGCCAGCAGGGTAGACAGGGGGATTATGAACACTGAAGCTTTCTTT

clone_size: .
j_call: TRBJ2-7
d_call: TRBD1
v_call: TRBV30
cdr3_aa: CAWSPLGQNTPYEQYF
cdr3_nt: TGTGCCTGGAGTCCCCTGGGACAGAACACGCCTTACGAGCAGTACTTC

clone_size: .
j_call: TRBJ2-7
d_call: TRBD1
v_call: TRBV7-2
cdr3_aa: CASSLAGTGFSYEQYF
cdr3_nt: TGTGCCAGCAGCTTAGCCGGGACAGGGTTCTCCTACGAGCAGTACTTC

clone_size: .
j_call: TRBJ2-1
d_call: TRBD2
v_call: TRBV28
cdr3_aa: CASTFGGAYNEQFF
cdr3_nt: TGTGCCAGCACCTTCGGGGGGGCATACAATGAGCAGTTCTTC

clone_size: once
j_call: TRBJ2-1
d_call: TRBD1
v_call: TRBV7-8
cdr3_aa: CASSSSQGARGAAVNEQFF
cdr3_nt: TGTGCCAGCAGCTCGTCCCAGGGGGCCAGGGGGGCCGCAGTAAATGAGCAGTTCTTC

clone_size: .
j_call: TRBJ1-2
d_call: .
v_call: TRBV6-5
cdr3_aa: CASTQKRNYGYTF
cdr3_nt: TGTGCCAGCACACAAAAGAGGAACTATGGCTACACCTTC

clone_size: .
j_call: TRBJ2-1
d_call: .
v_call: TRBV6-5
cdr3_aa: CASSYAQWEQFF
cdr3_nt: TGTGCCAGCAGTTACGCGCAGTGGGAGCAGTTCTTC

clone_size: .
j_call: TRBJ2-7
d_call: .
v_call: TRBV29-1
cdr3_aa: CRLTGPGYEQYF
cdr3_nt: TGCAGACTAACGGGACCGGGCTACGAGCAGTACTTC

clone_size: .
j_call: TRBJ1-1
d_call: TRBD1
v_call: TRBV29-1
cdr3_aa: CSVQGGRATEAFF
cdr3_nt: TGCAGCGTGCAGGGGGGTAGGGCCACTGAAGCTTTCTTT

clone_size: once
j_call: TRBJ2-3
d_call: TRBD2
v_call: TRBV9
cdr3_aa: CASRAGANTDTQYF
cdr3_nt: TGTGCCAGCAGAGCGGGGGCAAACACAGATACGCAGTATTTT

clone_size: .
j_call: TRBJ2-5
d_call: TRBD1
v_call: TRBV19
cdr3_aa: CASGDDREKTQYF
cdr3_nt: TGTGCCAGTGGAGATGACAGGGAAAAGACCCAGTACTTC

clone_size: .
j_call: TRBJ1-2
d_call: TRBD1
v_call: TRBV10-3
cdr3_aa: CAISYGQGFDSRGYTF
cdr3_nt: TGTGCCATCAGTTATGGACAGGGTTTTGATTCCCGTGGCTACACCTTC